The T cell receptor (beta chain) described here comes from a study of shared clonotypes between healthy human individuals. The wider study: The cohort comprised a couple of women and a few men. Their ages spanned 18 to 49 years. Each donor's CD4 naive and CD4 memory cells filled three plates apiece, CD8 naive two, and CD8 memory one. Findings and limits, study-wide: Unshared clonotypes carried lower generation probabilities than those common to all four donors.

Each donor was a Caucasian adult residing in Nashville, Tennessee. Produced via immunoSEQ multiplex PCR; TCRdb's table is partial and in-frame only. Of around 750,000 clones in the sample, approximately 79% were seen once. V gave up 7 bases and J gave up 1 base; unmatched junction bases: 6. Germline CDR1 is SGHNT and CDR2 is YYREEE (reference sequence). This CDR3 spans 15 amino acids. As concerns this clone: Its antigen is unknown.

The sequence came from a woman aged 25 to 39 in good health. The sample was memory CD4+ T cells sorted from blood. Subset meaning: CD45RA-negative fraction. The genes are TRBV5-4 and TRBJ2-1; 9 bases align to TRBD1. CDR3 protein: CASQTTGGSYNEQFF. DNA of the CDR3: TGTGCCAGCCAGACGACAGGGGGGTCCTACAATGAGCAGTTCTTC.